This TCR beta chain was identified in a study of T cell changes during pregnancy in multiple sclerosis. The CDR3 extends over 14 amino acids. Germline V lookup: CDR1 LGHNA, CDR2 YNFKEQ. V was shortened by 1 base and J by 3 bases, with 7 bases between the two germline ends. Clones were read by immunoSEQ multiplex PCR, and TCRdb kept only the in-frame ones, dropping some. The repertoire holds around 130,000 clones, 96% seen once, with roughly 0.45% in the top ten. V and J are TRBV4-2 and TRBJ1-5; D is ambiguous. The receptor's source is a female donor with multiple sclerosis, enrolled in a pregnancy study. This sample comprised peripheral blood, obtained after pregnancy. The CDR3, as DNA: TGTGCCAGCAGCCAAGGAGGTAACAATCAGCCCCAGCATTTT. It specifies CASSQGGNNQPQHF.